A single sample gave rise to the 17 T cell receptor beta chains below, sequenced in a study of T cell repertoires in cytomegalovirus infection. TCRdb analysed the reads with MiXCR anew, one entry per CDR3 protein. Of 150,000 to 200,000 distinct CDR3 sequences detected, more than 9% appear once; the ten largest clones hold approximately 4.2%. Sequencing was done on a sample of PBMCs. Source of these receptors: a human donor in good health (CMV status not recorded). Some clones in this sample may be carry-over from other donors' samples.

Here the CDR3 reads CSASGATYEQYF. In DNA, the CDR3 is TGCAGTGCTAGCGGGGCCACCTACGAGCAGTACTTC. J is TRBJ2-7 and V is TRBV20-1, with D perhaps matching TRBD1 or TRBD2 (5 bases each). The CDR3 sequence is 12 residues long. Germline CDR1 DFQATT, CDR2 SNEGSKA (reference sequence). The V gene lost 3 bases and the J gene lost 2 bases, with 8 bases spanning the gap.

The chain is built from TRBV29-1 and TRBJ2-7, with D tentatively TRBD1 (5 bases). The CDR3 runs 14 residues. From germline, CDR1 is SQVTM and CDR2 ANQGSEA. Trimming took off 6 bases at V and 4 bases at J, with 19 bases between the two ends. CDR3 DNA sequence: TGCAGCGTCAAAAGTAGCCTGGGGCGGTACGAGCAGTACTTC. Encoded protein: CSVKSSLGRYEQYF.

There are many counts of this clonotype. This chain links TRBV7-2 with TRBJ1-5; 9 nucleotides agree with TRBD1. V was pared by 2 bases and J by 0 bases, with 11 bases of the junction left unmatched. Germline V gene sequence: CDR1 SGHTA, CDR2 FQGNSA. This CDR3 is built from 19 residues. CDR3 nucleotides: TGTGCCAGCAGCTTAAAACCCGGGACAGGGTCAGTTAGCAATCAGCCCCAGCATTTT. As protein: CASSLKPGTGSVSNQPQHF.

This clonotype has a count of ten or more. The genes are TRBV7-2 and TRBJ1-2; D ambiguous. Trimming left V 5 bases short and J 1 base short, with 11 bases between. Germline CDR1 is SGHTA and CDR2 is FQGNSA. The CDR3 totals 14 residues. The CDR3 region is CASSLERINYGYTF. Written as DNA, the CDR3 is TGTGCCAGCAGCCTAGAACGGATTAACTATGGCTACACCTTC.

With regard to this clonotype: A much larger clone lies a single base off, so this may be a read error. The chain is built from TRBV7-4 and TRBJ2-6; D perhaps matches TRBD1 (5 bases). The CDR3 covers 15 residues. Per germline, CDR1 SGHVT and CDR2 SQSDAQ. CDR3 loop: CASSLVRDGANVLAF. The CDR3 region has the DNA TGTGCCAGCAGCTTAGTCAGGGATGGGGCCAACGTCCTGGCTTTC. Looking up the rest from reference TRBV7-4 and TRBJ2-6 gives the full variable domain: GAGVSQSPRYKVAKRGRDVALRCDSISGHVTLYWYRQTLGQGSEVLTYSQSDAQRDKSGRPSGRFSAERPERSVSTLKIQRTEQGDSAVYLCASSLVRDGANVLAFGAGSRLTVL.

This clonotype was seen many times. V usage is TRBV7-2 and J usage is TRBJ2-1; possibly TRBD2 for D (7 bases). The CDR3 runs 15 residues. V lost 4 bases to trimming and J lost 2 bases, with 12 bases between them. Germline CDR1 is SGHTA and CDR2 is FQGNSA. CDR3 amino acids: CASSSSGGAYNEQFF. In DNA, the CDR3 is TGTGCCAGCAGCTCCTCGGGGGGCGCCTACAATGAGCAGTTCTTC.

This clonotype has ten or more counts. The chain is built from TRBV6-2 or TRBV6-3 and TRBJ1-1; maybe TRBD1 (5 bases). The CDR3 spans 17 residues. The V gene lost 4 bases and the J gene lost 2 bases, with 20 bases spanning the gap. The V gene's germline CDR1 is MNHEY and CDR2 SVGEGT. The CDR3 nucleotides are TGTGCCAGCAGTTCCCGGGGCGGATCTTCTATAAACACTGAAGCTTTCTTT. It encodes CASSSRGGSSINTEAFF.

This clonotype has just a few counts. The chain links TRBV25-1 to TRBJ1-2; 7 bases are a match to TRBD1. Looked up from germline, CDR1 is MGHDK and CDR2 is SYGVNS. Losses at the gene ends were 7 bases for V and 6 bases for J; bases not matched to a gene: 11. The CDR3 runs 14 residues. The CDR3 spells CASMEGANSNGYTF. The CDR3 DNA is TGTGCCAGCATGGAGGGGGCTAACTCCAATGGCTACACCTTC.

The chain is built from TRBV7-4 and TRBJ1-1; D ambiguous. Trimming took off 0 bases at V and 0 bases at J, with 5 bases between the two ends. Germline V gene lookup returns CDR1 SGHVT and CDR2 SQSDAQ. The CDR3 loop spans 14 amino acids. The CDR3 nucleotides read TGTGCCAGCAGCTTAGCAGCAGTGAACACTGAAGCTTTCTTT. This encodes CASSLAAVNTEAFF.

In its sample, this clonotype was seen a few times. CDR3 loop: CASSLAPGLETQYF. The CDR3 DNA follows: TGTGCCAGCAGCTTGGCTCCAGGGTTGGAGACCCAGTACTTC. This rearrangement joins TRBV5-6 to TRBJ2-5; tentative D call: TRBD1 (5 bases). Trimming stripped 0 bases from V and 5 bases from J, with 11 bases between. Germline loops: CDR1 SGHDT, CDR2 YYEEEE. The CDR3 is 14 residues long.

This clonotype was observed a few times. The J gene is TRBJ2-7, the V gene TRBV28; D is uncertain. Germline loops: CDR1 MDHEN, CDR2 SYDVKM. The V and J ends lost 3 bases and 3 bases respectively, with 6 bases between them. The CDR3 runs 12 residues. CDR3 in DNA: TGTGCCAGCAGTTTTCTCCGCTACGAGCAGTACTTC. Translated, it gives CASSFLRYEQYF.

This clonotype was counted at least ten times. The CDR3 here is CASIREGSSYEQYF. Written as DNA, the CDR3 is TGTGCCAGCATCCGTGAAGGGAGCTCCTACGAGCAGTACTTC. The chain links TRBV6-2 or TRBV6-3 to TRBJ2-7, with a weak D call TRBD2 (5 bases). V gave up 7 bases and J gave up 0 bases, with 13 bases separating them. This CDR3 has 14 amino acids. Germline loops: CDR1 MNHEY, CDR2 SVGEGT.

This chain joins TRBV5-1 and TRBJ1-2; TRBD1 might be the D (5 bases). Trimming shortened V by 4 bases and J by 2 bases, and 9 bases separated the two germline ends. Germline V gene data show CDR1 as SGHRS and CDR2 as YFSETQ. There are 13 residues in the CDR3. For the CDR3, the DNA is TGCGCCAGCAGCATTGACAGCAACTATGGCTACACCTTC. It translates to CASSIDSNYGYTF.

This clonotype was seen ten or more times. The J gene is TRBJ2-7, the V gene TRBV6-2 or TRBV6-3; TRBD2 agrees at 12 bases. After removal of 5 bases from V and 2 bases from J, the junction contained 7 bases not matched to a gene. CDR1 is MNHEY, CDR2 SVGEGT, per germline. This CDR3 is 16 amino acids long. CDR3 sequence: CASSLLAGGQTYEQYF. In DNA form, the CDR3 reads TGTGCCAGCAGTCTACTAGCGGGAGGACAAACCTACGAGCAGTACTTC.

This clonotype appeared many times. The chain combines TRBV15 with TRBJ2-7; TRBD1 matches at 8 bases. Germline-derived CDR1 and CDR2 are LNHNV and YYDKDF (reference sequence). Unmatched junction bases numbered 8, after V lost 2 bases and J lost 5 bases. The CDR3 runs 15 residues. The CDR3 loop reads CATSRTGTGLNEQYF. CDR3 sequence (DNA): TGTGCCACCAGCAGAACCGGGACAGGATTGAACGAGCAGTACTTC.

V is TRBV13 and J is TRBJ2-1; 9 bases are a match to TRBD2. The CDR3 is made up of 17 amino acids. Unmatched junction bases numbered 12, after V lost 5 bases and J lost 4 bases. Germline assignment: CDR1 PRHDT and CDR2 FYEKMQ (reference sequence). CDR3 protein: CASSPKRSGSLYNEQFF. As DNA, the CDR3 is TGTGCCAGCAGCCCTAAACGTAGCGGGAGCCTTTACAATGAGCAGTTCTTC.

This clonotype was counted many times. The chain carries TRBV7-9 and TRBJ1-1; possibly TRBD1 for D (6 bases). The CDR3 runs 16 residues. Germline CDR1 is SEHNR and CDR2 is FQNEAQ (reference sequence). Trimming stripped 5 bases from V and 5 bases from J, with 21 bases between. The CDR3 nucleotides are TGTGCCAGCAGCATGAACCGGGACAAGAGGGATACTGAAGCTTTCTTT. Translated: CASSMNRDKRDTEAFF.